Given below is one T cell receptor (beta chain) in context. Its antigen is unknown. This sample was included in a study of naive CD8 T cells in extremely preterm neonates. Points from the study as a whole: Compared with older groups, preterm CDR3s were shorter, with fewer N additions and less trimming. Preterm samples differed in productive template counts; sample size was small. Preterm neonates shared more CDR3 nucleotide sequences (around 2.5%) than older groups. iChao1 richness was lowest in preterm neonates, significantly versus all ages.

TCRdb's copy holds only in-frame clones and misses some; the assay was immunoSEQ multiplex PCR. This sample has about 4,900 clones; around 97% occur once, and the top ten carry 0.5% to 0.6%. V lost 1 base, J lost 0 bases, and 10 bases lay in between. CDR1 SGHVS and CDR2 FQNEAQ come from the germline V gene. CDR3 length equals 15 residues. Cord blood came from elective full-term cesareans at about 37-42 weeks without labor or membrane rupture. The receptor was isolated from a newborn in good health. The sequenced material came from naive CD8+ T cells from cord blood. V usage is TRBV7-8 and J usage is TRBJ2-7, with a possible D match to TRBD2 (5 bases). Here the CDR3 reads CASSLGGSTSYEQYF. Written as DNA, the CDR3 is TGTGCCAGCAGCTTAGGCGGGTCAACCTCCTACGAGCAGTACTTC.